A single sample gave rise to the 21 T cell receptor beta chains below, sequenced in a study of CD8+CD57+ T cells in acquired aplastic anemia. Genomic DNA provided the template from which TCR beta VDJ and CDR3 profiles were obtained. Each CDR3 protein is one row after TCRdb ran MiXCR on the reads. The repertoire includes around 160,000 distinct CDR3 sequences, around half of them detected once, and about 2.8% sits in the top ten. Patients sequenced had flow cytometry evidence of CD8+CD57+ cell expansion. The source material was sorted CD4+, CD8+, or CD8+CD57+ T cells (not recorded which) from PBMCs. The receptors shown here come from a human donor with aplastic anemia.

CDR3 nucleotides: TGTGCCAGTAGTATAGCGAGCGGGTCCGCCTACGAGCAGTACTTC. It translates to CASSIASGSAYEQYF. The rearrangement uses TRBV19 and TRBJ2-7, with TRBD2 as a possible D gene (6 bases). V lost 1 base to trimming and J lost 2 bases, with 12 bases between them. This CDR3 spans 15 amino acids. Per germline, CDR1 LNHDA and CDR2 SQIVND (reference sequence).

The gene calls are TRBV7-7 and TRBJ2-1; D is unclear. The germline gives CDR1 SSHAT, CDR2 FNYEAQ (reference sequence). Trimming removed 6 bases at V and 10 bases at J, with 10 bases between. CDR3 length: 11 amino acids. The CDR3 region is CASRGPKEQFF. CDR3 bases: TGTGCCAGCAGGGGCCCAAAGGAGCAGTTCTTC.

This clonotype was counted only a few times. V is TRBV2 and J is TRBJ1-1, with unresolved D. The germline V and J ends were trimmed by 1 base and 0 bases, with 6 bases remaining between them. CDR3 length: 14 amino acids. The V gene's germline CDR1 is SNHLY and CDR2 FYNNEI. In DNA form, the CDR3 reads TGTGCCAGCAGTGAAGGGGATTTGAACACTGAAGCTTTCTTT. Protein sequence: CASSEGDLNTEAFF.

Many counts were recorded for this clonotype. The CDR3 spells CASSREGQSEAFF. The CDR3 nucleotides are TGCGCCAGCAGCAGGGAAGGGCAATCTGAAGCTTTCTTT. V is TRBV5-1 and J is TRBJ1-1; D remains ambiguous. This CDR3 has 13 residues. Trimming left V 4 bases short and J 6 bases short, with 13 bases between. Germline CDR1 reads SGHRS; CDR2 reads YFSETQ.

This clonotype was detected many times. The V call is TRBV11-2, the J call TRBJ2-1, with TRBD2 identical over 10 bases. V trimming: 1 base; J trimming: 4 bases; junction bases outside the gene matches: 16. CDR1 and CDR2 from the germline V gene are SGHAT and FQNNGV. The CDR3 length is 20 residues. CDR3 sequence: CASSLGTLAGATPHYNEQFF. CDR3 DNA: TGTGCCAGCAGCTTAGGGACGCTAGCGGGAGCGACCCCGCATTACAATGAGCAGTTCTTC. Complete variable domain (other parts from reference TRBV11-2 and TRBJ2-1): EAGVAQSPRYKIIEKRQSVAFWCNPISGHATLYWYQQILGQGPKLLIQFQNNGVVDDSQLPKDRFSAERLKGVDSTLKIQPAKLEDSAVYLCASSLGTLAGATPHYNEQFFGPGTRLTVL.

There are a few counts of this clonotype. V is TRBV2 and J is TRBJ2-7; tentative D call: TRBD1 (6 bases). This CDR3 is built from 15 residues. In germline, CDR1 is SNHLY, CDR2 FYNNEI. The V end lost 5 bases, the J end lost 3 bases, and 17 bases lay between the germline ends. CDR3 protein: CASSYSSGTSYEQYF. In DNA form, the CDR3 reads TGTGCCAGCAGTTATTCCTCCGGGACAAGCTACGAGCAGTACTTC.

The V call is TRBV9, the J call TRBJ2-7; 9 bases are shared with TRBD1. The CDR3 totals 15 residues. Per the germline V gene, CDR1 is SGDLS and CDR2 is YYNGEE. The trim removed 3 bases at V and 4 bases at J, leaving 8 bases unmatched. CDR3: CASSAETGGGYEQYF. CDR3 bases: TGTGCCAGCAGCGCGGAGACAGGGGGAGGGTACGAGCAGTACTTC.

The chain links TRBV15 to TRBJ1-1, with D possibly TRBD1 on 5 matching bases. Germline V gene data show CDR1 as LNHNV and CDR2 as YYDKDF (reference sequence). Trimming shortened V by 0 bases and J by 0 bases, and 14 bases separated the two germline ends. This CDR3 spans 17 amino acids. CDR3 sequence: CATSRDPGRSMNTEAFF. The CDR3 coding sequence is TGTGCCACCAGCAGAGACCCGGGACGAAGCATGAACACTGAAGCTTTCTTT.

Many counts were recorded for this clonotype. CDR3 bases: TGTGCCACCAGTGCAGGGAAGAACACTGAAGCTTTCTTT. This codes for CATSAGKNTEAFF. This chain joins TRBV24-1 and TRBJ1-1, with D possibly being TRBD1 (5 bases). The V end was cut by 5 bases, the J end by 1 base, with 7 bases between. This CDR3 is built from 13 residues. Per the germline V gene, CDR1 is KGHDR and CDR2 is SFDVKD.

This chain joins TRBV6-5 and TRBJ1-6; weak D call: TRBD1 (6 bases). Germline CDR1 is MNHEY and CDR2 is SVGAGI. This CDR3 region has 15 residues. V was clipped by 2 bases and J by 7 bases, with 12 bases between them. This CDR3 is CASSYDRQGNSPLHF. CDR3 in DNA: TGTGCCAGCAGTTACGACAGGCAAGGGAATTCACCCCTCCACTTT.

This clonotype was recorded many times. This chain connects TRBV19 to TRBJ1-1; D remains unclear. Between the trimmed V and J ends, which lost 3 bases and 1 base, there was a span of 9 bases. CDR3 length: 14 amino acids. Germline V gene data show CDR1 as LNHDA and CDR2 as SQIVND (reference sequence). The CDR3: CASSMTIANTEAFF. The CDR3 DNA follows: TGTGCCAGTAGTATGACCATAGCGAACACTGAAGCTTTCTTT.

This clonotype was counted at least ten times. The V and J genes are TRBV7-2 and TRBJ2-7, with D unclear. Trimming pared 2 bases from V and 2 bases from J, leaving 7 bases between. Germline CDR1 reads SGHTA; CDR2 reads FQGNSA. The CDR3 is made up of 13 amino acids. The CDR3 coding sequence is TGTGCCAGCAGCTTACGGAGTCCCTACGAGCAGTACTTC. Translation: CASSLRSPYEQYF.

This clonotype was seen many times. The CDR3 nucleotides are TGTGCCAGCAGCTTAGAAGCAGGGTCCAATGAAAAACTGTTTTTT. It yields the protein CASSLEAGSNEKLFF. The chain joins TRBV7-6 to TRBJ1-4, with a possible D match to TRBD1 (5 bases). V lost 1 base and J 5 bases, leaving 11 bases between the germline ends. This CDR3 is built from 15 residues. Germline-derived CDR1 and CDR2 are SGHVS and FNYEAQ.

This clonotype was recorded many times. J is TRBJ2-1 and V is TRBV4-1; TRBD1 aligns across 7 bases. Germline V gene sequence: CDR1 MGHRA, CDR2 YSYEKL. The CDR3 sequence is 16 residues long. With 1 base clipped from V and 4 bases from J, the junction kept 7 bases outside the gene matches. The CDR3 here is CASSQAGQARYNEQFF. CDR3 coding DNA: TGCGCCAGCAGCCAAGCCGGACAGGCGAGATACAATGAGCAGTTCTTC.

This clonotype has ten or more counts. The chain has TRBV20-1 and TRBJ1-1; D unclear. The ends were cut back, 3 bases at V and 11 bases at J, with 22 bases in the middle. This CDR3 region has 14 residues. Germline V CDR1 and CDR2: DFQATT, SNEGSKA (reference sequence). DNA of the CDR3: TGCAGTGCTAGCGGTTTGACTTCAAGGGCGGACGCTTTCTTT. Translating it yields CSASGLTSRADAFF.

The V call is TRBV7-8, the J call TRBJ2-7; TRBD1 might be the D (6 bases). V was pared by 5 bases and J by 5 bases, with 19 bases between. Germline loops: CDR1 SGHVS, CDR2 FQNEAQ. The CDR3 consists of 15 residues. The CDR3 region has the DNA TGTGCCAGCAGCACATACCAGGGGCCTCGTAACGAGCAGTACTTC. Translated, it gives CASSTYQGPRNEQYF. Looking up the rest from reference TRBV7-8 and TRBJ2-7 gives the full variable domain: GAGVSQSPRYKVAKRGQDVALRCDPISGHVSLFWYQQALGQGPEFLTYFQNEAQLDKSGLPSDRFFAERPEGSVSTLKIQRTQQEDSAVYLCASSTYQGPRNEQYFGPGTRLTVT.

This clonotype was recorded a few times. V gene TRBV2 combines with J gene TRBJ2-7, with no clear D. The CDR3 loop spans 13 amino acids. V lost 5 bases to trimming and J lost 2 bases, with 10 bases between them. The germline V gene has CDR1 SNHLY and CDR2 FYNNEI. Written as DNA, the CDR3 is TGTGCCAGCAGTCCCCCTCTTGCCTACGAGCAGTACTTC. This encodes CASSPPLAYEQYF.

This clonotype was counted between two and nine times. The chain links TRBV18 to TRBJ1-2, with D perhaps TRBD1 (6 bases). With 0 bases removed from V and 4 bases from J, the gap between germline ends came to 12 bases. In germline, CDR1 is KGHSH, CDR2 LQKENI. CDR3 length: 15 amino acids. CDR3 nucleotides: TGTGCCAGCTCACCACCGGTAGGGACAAGCTATGGCTACACCTTC. This sequence encodes CASSPPVGTSYGYTF.

This chain connects TRBV20-1 to TRBJ1-6; TRBD1 agrees at 10 bases. With V trimmed by 5 bases and J by 6 bases, 7 bases remained unmatched. CDR1 is DFQATT, CDR2 SNEGSKA, per germline (reference sequence). This CDR3 has 15 residues. CDR3 residues: CSALTGTGVNSPLHF. For the CDR3, the DNA is TGCAGTGCTTTAACCGGGACAGGGGTTAATTCACCCCTCCACTTT.

The V and J genes are TRBV25-1 and TRBJ1-2, with a tentative D call TRBD1 (5 bases). The germline V gene has CDR1 MGHDK and CDR2 SYGVNS. Trimming stripped 3 bases from V and 0 bases from J, with 14 bases between. The CDR3 contains 16 residues. CDR3 nucleotides: TGTGCCAGCAGTGACTATCGGGGCAGGTCTAACTATGGCTACACCTTC. It specifies CASSDYRGRSNYGYTF.

This clonotype appeared once. This rearrangement joins TRBV19 to TRBJ1-3; no clear D. The germline gives CDR1 LNHDA, CDR2 SQIVND (reference sequence). This CDR3 spans 14 amino acids. Trimming pared 5 bases from V and 0 bases from J, leaving 8 bases between. This CDR3 reads CASSLSSSGNTIYF. CDR3 nucleotides: TGTGCCAGTAGTTTATCCAGCTCTGGAAACACCATATATTTT. Supplemented by reference TRBV19 and TRBJ1-3, the full variable domain reads DGGITQSPKYLFRKEGQNVTLSCEQNLNHDAMYWYRQDPGQGLRLIYYSQIVNDFQKGDIAEGYSVSREKKESFPLTVTSAQKNPTAFYLCASSLSSSGNTIYFGEGSWLTVV.